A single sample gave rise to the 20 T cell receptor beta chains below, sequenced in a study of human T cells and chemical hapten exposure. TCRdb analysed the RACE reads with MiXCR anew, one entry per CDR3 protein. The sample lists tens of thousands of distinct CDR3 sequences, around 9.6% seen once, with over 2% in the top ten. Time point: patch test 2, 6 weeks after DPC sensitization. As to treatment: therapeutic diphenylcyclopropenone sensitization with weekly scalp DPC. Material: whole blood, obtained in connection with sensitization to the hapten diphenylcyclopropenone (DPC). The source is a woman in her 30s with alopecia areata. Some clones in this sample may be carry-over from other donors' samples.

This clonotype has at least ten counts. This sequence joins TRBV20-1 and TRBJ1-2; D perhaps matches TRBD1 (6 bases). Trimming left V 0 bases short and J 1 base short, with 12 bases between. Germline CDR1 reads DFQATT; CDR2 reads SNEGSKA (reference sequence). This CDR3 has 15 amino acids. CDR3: CSARDLGRGNYGYTF. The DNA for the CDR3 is TGCAGTGCTAGAGATCTGGGCAGGGGTAACTATGGCTACACCTTC.

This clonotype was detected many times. The CDR3 here is CASVNIGSSYNEQFF. The DNA for the CDR3 is TGTGCCAGCGTCAATATCGGTAGCTCCTACAATGAGCAGTTCTTC. This chain uses TRBV7-9 with TRBJ2-1; D is uncertain. Germline CDR1 SEHNR, CDR2 FQNEAQ (reference sequence). V was cut by 8 bases and J by 0 bases, with 14 bases left in between. This CDR3 has 15 amino acids. Full variable domain (remainder filled in from reference TRBV7-9 and TRBJ2-1): DTGVSQNPRHKITKRGQNVTFRCDPISEHNRLYWYRQTLGQGPEFLTYFQNEAQLEKSRLLSDRFSAERPKGSFSTLEIQRTEQGDSAMYLCASVNIGSSYNEQFFGPGTRLTVL.

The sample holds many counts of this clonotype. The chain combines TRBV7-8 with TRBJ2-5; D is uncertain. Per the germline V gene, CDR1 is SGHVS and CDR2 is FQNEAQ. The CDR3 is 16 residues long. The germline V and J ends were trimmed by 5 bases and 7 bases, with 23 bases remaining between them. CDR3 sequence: CASSVNSKGVRGTQYF. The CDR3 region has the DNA TGTGCCAGCAGCGTAAACAGTAAAGGAGTCCGAGGGACCCAGTACTTC.

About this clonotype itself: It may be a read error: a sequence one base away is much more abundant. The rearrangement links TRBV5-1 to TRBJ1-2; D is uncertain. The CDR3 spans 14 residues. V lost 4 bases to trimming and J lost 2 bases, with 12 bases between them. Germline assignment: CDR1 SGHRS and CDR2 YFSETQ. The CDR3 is CASSVTRENYGYTF. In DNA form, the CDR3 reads TGCGCCAGCAGCGTTACAAGGGAGAACTATGGCTACACCTTC. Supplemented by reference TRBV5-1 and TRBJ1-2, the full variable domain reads KAGVTQTPRYLIKTRGQQVTLSCSPISGHRSVSWYQQTPGQGLQFLFEYFSETQRNKGNFPGRFSGRQFSNSRSEMNVSTLELGDSALYLCASSVTRENYGYTFGSGTRLTVV.

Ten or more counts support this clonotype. The CDR3 bases are TGTGCCAGCAGCTTAGGTTACCGCGGGAGGAGGAGCAATGAGCAGTTCTTC. Protein sequence: CASSLGYRGRRSNEQFF. The chain is built from TRBV11-2 and TRBJ2-1; 8 nucleotides match TRBD2. V lost 1 base and J lost 6; bases outside the gene matches: 11. CDR3 size: 17 residues. Germline V gene sequence: CDR1 SGHAT, CDR2 FQNNGV.

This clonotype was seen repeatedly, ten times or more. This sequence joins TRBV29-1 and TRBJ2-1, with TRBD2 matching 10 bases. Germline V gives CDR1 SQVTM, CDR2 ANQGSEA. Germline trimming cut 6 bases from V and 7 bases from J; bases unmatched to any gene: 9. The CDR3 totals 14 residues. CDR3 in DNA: TGCAGCGTAACCGGACTAGCGGATATAAATGAGCAGTTCTTC. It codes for CSVTGLADINEQFF.

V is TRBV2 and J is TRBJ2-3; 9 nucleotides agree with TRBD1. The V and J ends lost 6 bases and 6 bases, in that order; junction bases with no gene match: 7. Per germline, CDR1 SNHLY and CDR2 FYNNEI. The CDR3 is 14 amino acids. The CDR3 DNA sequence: TGTGCCAGCAGACCGGGACAGGGTTCTGATACGCAGTATTTT. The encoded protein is CASRPGQGSDTQYF.

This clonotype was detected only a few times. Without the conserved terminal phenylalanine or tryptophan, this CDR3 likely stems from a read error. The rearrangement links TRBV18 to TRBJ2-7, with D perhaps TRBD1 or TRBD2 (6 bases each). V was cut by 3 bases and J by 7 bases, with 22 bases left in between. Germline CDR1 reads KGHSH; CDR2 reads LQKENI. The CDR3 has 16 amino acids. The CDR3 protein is CASSPRSGADQGEQYS. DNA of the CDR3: TGTGCCAGCTCACCGCGGTCGGGGGCGGATCAGGGAGAGCAGTACTCC.

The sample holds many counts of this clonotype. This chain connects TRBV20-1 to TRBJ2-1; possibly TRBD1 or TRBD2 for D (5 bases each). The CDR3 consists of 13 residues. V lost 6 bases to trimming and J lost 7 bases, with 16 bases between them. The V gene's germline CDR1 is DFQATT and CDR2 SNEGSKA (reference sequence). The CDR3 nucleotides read TGCAGTGCGGGGCACGGGAATGAGAATGAGCAGTTCTTC. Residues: CSAGHGNENEQFF.

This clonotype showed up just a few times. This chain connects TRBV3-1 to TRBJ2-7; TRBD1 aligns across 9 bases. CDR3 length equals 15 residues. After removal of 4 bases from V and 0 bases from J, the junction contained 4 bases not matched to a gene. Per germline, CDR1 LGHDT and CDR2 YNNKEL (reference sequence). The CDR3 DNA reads TGTGCCAGCAGCCGAGGGACAGGGTCCTCCTACGAGCAGTACTTC. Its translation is CASSRGTGSSYEQYF.

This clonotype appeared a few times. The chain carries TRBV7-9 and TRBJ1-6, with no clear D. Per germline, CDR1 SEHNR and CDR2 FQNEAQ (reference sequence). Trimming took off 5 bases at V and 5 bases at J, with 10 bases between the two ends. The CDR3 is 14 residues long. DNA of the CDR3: TGTGCCAGCAGCCCCCCCCCGAATAATTCACCCCTCCACTTT. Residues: CASSPPPNNSPLHF.

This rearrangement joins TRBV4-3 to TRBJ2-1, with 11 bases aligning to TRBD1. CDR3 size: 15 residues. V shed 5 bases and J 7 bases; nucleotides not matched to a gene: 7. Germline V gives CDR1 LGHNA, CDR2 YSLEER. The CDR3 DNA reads TGCGCCAGCAGCTCCGGGACAGGGGGTGGAAATGAGCAGTTCTTC. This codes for CASSSGTGGGNEQFF.

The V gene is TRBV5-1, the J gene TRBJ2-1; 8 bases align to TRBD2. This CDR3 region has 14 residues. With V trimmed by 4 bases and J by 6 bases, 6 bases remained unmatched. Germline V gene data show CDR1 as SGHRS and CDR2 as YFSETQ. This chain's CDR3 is CASSKGLELNEQFF. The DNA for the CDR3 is TGCGCCAGCAGCAAGGGACTAGAACTCAATGAGCAGTTCTTC.

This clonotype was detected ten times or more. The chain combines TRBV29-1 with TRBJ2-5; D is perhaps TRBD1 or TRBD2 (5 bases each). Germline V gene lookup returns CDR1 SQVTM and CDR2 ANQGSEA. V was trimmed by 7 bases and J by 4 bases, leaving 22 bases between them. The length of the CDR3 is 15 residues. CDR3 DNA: TGCAGCGGAGGGACCCTCGGCGGTGGGGGAGAGACCCAGTACTTC. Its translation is CSGGTLGGGGETQYF.

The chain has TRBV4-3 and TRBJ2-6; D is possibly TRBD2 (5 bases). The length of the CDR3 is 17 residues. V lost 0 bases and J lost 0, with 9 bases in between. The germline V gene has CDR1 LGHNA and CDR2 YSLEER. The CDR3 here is CASSQDRRSSGANVLTF. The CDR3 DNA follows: TGCGCCAGCAGCCAAGATCGGAGGAGCTCTGGGGCCAACGTCCTGACTTTC.

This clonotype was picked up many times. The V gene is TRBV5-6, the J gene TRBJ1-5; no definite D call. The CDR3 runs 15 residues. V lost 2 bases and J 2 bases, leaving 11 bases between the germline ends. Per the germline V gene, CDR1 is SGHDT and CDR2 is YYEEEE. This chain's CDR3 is CASSFGHARNQPQHF. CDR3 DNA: TGTGCCAGCAGCTTTGGGCACGCCCGCAATCAGCCCCAGCATTTT.

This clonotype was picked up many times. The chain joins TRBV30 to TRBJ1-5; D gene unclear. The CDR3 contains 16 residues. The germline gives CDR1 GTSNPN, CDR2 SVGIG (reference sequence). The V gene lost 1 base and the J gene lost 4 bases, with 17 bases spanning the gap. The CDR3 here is CAWSGRASFFNQPQHF. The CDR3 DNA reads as TGTGCCTGGAGTGGCCGGGCATCTTTCTTTAATCAGCCCCAGCATTTT.

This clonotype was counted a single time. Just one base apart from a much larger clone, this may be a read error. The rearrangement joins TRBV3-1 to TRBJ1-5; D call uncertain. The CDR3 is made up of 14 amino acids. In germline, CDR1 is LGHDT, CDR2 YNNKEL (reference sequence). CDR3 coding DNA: TGTGCCGGCAGCCAAGGACCGAGCGGTCAGCCCCAGCATTTT. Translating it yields CAGSQGPSGQPQHF.

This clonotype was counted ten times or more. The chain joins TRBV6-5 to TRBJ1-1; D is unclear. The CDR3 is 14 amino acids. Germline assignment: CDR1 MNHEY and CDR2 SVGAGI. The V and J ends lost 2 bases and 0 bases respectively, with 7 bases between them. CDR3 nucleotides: TGTGCCAGCAGTTACGATAGGATGAACACTGAAGCTTTCTTT. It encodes CASSYDRMNTEAFF.

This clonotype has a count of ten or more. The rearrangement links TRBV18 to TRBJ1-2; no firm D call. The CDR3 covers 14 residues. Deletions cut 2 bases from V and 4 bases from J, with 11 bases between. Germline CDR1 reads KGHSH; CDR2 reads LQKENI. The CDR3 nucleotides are TGTGCCAGCTCACCAAAGACGAACCCCTATGGCTACACCTTC. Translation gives CASSPKTNPYGYTF. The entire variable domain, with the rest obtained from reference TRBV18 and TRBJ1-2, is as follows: NAGVMQNPRHLVRRRGQEARLRCSPMKGHSHVYWYRQLPEEGLKFMVYLQKENIIDESGMPKERFSAEFPKEGPSILRIQQVVRGDSAAYFCASSPKTNPYGYTFGSGTRLTVV.